This T cell receptor (beta chain) stems from a study of cytomegalovirus exposure and HLA in healthy donors. Primers included in the PCR were 60 Vbeta and 13 Jbeta primers. Assay used: immunoSEQ multiplex PCR; TCRdb lists only in-frame clones, some missing. The sample lists 100,000 to 150,000 clones, over 75% occurring once. The receptor comes from a woman between 40 and 55 years old in good health and CMV-seropositive. Sequencing input: PBMCs.

CDR3 in amino acids: CASLGTPNTEAFF. Written as DNA, the CDR3 is TGTGCCTCCCTCGGGACACCGAACACTGAAGCTTTCTTT. The V gene is TRBV30, the J gene TRBJ1-1; a possible D gene is TRBD1 (6 bases). The V gene lost 7 bases and the J gene lost 1 base, with 13 bases spanning the gap. The CDR3 is made up of 13 amino acids. Per germline, CDR1 GTSNPN and CDR2 SVGIG (reference sequence).